This entry describes one T cell receptor (beta chain). Its cognate antigen is unknown. The record originates from a study of beta chain features in type 1 diabetes. Study results and caveats: TCRB CDR3 length was moderately but significantly reduced in all four CD4+ subsets of Type 1 diabetes patients.

Germline loops: CDR1 SGHRS, CDR2 YFSETQ. The V and J ends lost 4 bases and 3 bases, in that order; junction bases with no gene match: 3. This CDR3 contains 15 residues. Reverse transcription of all isolated RNA meant that expressed TCRB transcripts were sequenced. Profiled with immunoSEQ multiplex PCR; TCRdb holds only in-frame clones, not every one. The table shows tens of thousands of clones, with around 53% occurring only once. The sequence derives from a woman aged 40-49 years with type 1 diabetes. J is TRBJ2-3 and V is TRBV5-1; 12 positions match TRBD2. Sequences were obtained from Tregs from blood. CDR3 region: CASSRGLAGTDTQYF. CDR3 in DNA: TGCGCCAGCAGCCGTGGACTAGCGGGAACAGATACGCAGTATTTT. The variable domain in full, completed from reference TRBV5-1 and TRBJ2-3, reads KAGVTQTPRYLIKTRGQQVTLSCSPISGHRSVSWYQQTPGQGLQFLFEYFSETQRNKGNFPGRFSGRQFSNSRSEMNVSTLELGDSALYLCASSRGLAGTDTQYFGPGTRLTVL.